This TCR beta chain was recovered during a study of shared clonotypes between healthy human individuals. CDR3 length: 16 amino acids. Germline V lookup: CDR1 SGHDT, CDR2 YYEEEE. Trimming pared 2 bases from V and 5 bases from J, leaving 16 bases between. Clones were sequenced by immunoSEQ multiplex PCR, and TCRdb holds only the in-frame ones, with some missing. Among 1.4 million or so clones listed, approximately 98.5% were seen once. The chain carries TRBV5-6 and TRBJ2-2; D perhaps matches TRBD2 (6 bases). Sequenced input: naive CD4+ T cells sorted from blood. The subset denotes: CD45RA+ positively selected. This TCR derives from a man aged 25 to 40 in good health. The chain's CDR3 is CASSFLKTRQTGELFF. CDR3 nucleotide sequence: TGTGCCAGCAGCTTCCTGAAGACTAGGCAAACCGGGGAGCTGTTTTTT.